The present TCR beta chain was sequenced within a study of T cell responses to AZD1222 COVID-19 vaccine. Libraries were prepared by immunoSEQ multiplex PCR; TCRdb keeps only in-frame clonotypes and omits some of them. The table lists more than 60,000 clones, over 75% of them singletons, with around a sixth in the top ten. Germline CDR1 and CDR2: SGHRS and YFSETQ. The CDR3 is 15 amino acids. Trimming took 0 bases from V and 3 from J; bases not matched to a gene: 2. Study-wide points: Spike-specific TCR breadth and depth grew following two AZD1222 doses. Among AZD1222 vaccinees, only five or six were seropositive at baseline.

Remarks on this clone: Antigen unknown.

This clonotype was sampled from an adult in good health. Material: peripheral blood, obtained on day 0 of AZD1222 vaccination. The chain is built from TRBV5-1 and TRBJ1-4, with 7 bases identical to TRBD1. CDR3 in amino acids: CASSLAGTANEKLFF. CDR3 nucleotide sequence: TGCGCCAGCAGCTTGGCCGGGACAGCTAATGAAAAACTGTTTTTT.